These T cell receptor beta chains were read from a single sample in a study of shared clonotypes between healthy human individuals. Libraries were prepared by immunoSEQ multiplex PCR; TCRdb keeps only in-frame clonotypes and omits some of them. The table includes about 650,000 clones, roughly 95% detected once. Sequencing was done on a sample of naive CD8+ T cells sorted from blood. These receptors were collected from a woman in her twenties or thirties in good health. The CDR3 runs from the conserved cysteine through the conserved F or W. A D gene is named only where the DNA matches it firmly. The size of a clone is reported for some rows only, either as once, few or many, or as a class for expanded clones.

>-|TRBJ1-2|TRBV29-1|-
TGCAGCGTTGAAGCGGGCGGGGCTAACTATGGCTACACCTTC
CSVEAGGANYGYTF
>-|TRBJ2-2|TRBV27|-
TGTGCCAGCAGTGCTCGGGGTGTCCGGGAGCTGTTTTTT
CASSARGVRELFF
>-|TRBJ2-3|TRBV4-2|TRBD2
TGTGCCAGCAGCCCCGAAGGAGCGGGAGGCTTTACAGATACGCAGTATTTT
CASSPEGAGGFTDTQYF
>once|TRBJ1-1|TRBV13|-
TGTGCCAGCAGCTGGGGACGATGGGTGAACACTGAAGCTTTCTTT
CASSWGRWVNTEAFF
>-|TRBJ2-3|TRBV6-5|-
TGTGCCAGCACCCCTTGGCAGGCCGCAGATACGCAGTATTTT
CASTPWQAADTQYF
>-|TRBJ2-1|TRBV27|-
TGTGCCAGCAGCACAGGGGCTAGCGCCTACAATGAGCAGTTCTTC
CASSTGASAYNEQFF
>-|TRBJ2-7|TRBV15|-
TGTGCCACCAGCAGGGCGAGCTACGAGCAGTACTTC
CATSRASYEQYF
>once|TRBJ2-1|TRBV13|TRBD2
TGTGCCAGCAGCTTACTAGCGGCATCCTACAATGAGCAGTTCTTC
CASSLLAASYNEQFF
>-|TRBJ2-3|TRBV7-9|-
TGTGCCAGCAGCTTGGGGGAGCAGCCTCGTGCTAGCACAGATACGCAGTATTTT
CASSLGEQPRASTDTQYF
>-|TRBJ2-1|TRBV7-8|TRBD2
TGTGCCAGCAGCCCCGGGTTAGCGGGAAACAATGAGCAGTTCTTC
CASSPGLAGNNEQFF
>once|TRBJ2-3|TRBV11-2|TRBD2
TGTGCCAGCAGCCCCCCCCGGGGGGCAGATACGCAGTATTTT
CASSPPRGADTQYF
>-|TRBJ2-3|TRBV7-6|TRBD2
TGTGCCAGCAGCAAAGGACTAGCGGGAAGAAACCCGCCCGCAGATACGCAGTATTTT
CASSKGLAGRNPPADTQYF
>-|TRBJ2-7|TRBV13|-
TGTGCCAGCAGCTTACGTCCGGAAACCTACGAGCAGTACTTC
CASSLRPETYEQYF
>-|TRBJ2-7|TRBV28|TRBD2
TGTGCCAGCAGTTTGGGACTAGCGGGAGGATTCTACGAGCAGTACTTC
CASSLGLAGGFYEQYF
>-|TRBJ2-7|TRBV7-9|-
TGTGCCAGCAGTCTGGGCTCCTACGAGCAGTACTTC
CASSLGSYEQYF
>once|TRBJ2-5|TRBV9|-
TGTGCCAGCAGCGTAGGGGGGCTAGAGAAGGAGACCCAGTACTTC
CASSVGGLEKETQYF
>-|TRBJ2-2|TRBV4-1|-
TGCGCCAGCAGCCAAGAGTACTCCAGCACCGGGGAGCTGTTTTTT
CASSQEYSSTGELFF
>-|TRBJ2-1|TRBV4-1|TRBD2
TGCGCCAGCAGCCAAGAGGGGGGACTAGCGGTATACAATGAGCAGTTCTTC
CASSQEGGLAVYNEQFF
>-|TRBJ2-2|TRBV6-5|-
TGTGCCAGCAGTTACTCGTACACCGGGGAGCTGTTTTTT
CASSYSYTGELFF
>-|TRBJ2-7|TRBV29-1|-
TGCAGCGTTGAAGATAGTACAGGCCCCTACGAGCAGTACTTC
CSVEDSTGPYEQYF
>-|TRBJ1-1|TRBV28|-
TGTGCCACGTCGTGGGGCATCAGGACTGAAGCTTTCTTT
CATSWGIRTEAFF
>-|TRBJ1-1|TRBV6-6|-
TGTGCCAGCAGCCTCTTATCCCACATGAACACTGAAGCTTTCTTT
CASSLLSHMNTEAFF
>-|TRBJ2-5|TRBV4-2|-
TGTGCCAGCAGCCACTACGGGAGCAAGGATCGGGAGCAGTACTTC
CASSHYGSKDREQYF
>-|TRBJ2-2|TRBV6-5|-
TGTGCCACCAAGCAGGGGAGAACGAACACCGGGGAGCTGTTTTTT
CATKQGRTNTGELFF
>-|TRBJ2-5|TRBV7-2|-
TGTGCCAGCAGCTTATCCGGGGAGCAGTACTTC
CASSLSGEQYF
>-|TRBJ2-1|TRBV14|-
TGTGCCAGCAGCCAAGAGTGGGACACCATCTACAATGAGCAGTTCTTC
CASSQEWDTIYNEQFF
>-|TRBJ2-7|TRBV27|-
TGTGCCAGCAGTTTAGTGGGGAATGCCTACGAGCAGTACTTC
CASSLVGNAYEQYF
>-|TRBJ1-2|TRBV16|TRBD1
TGTGCCAGCAGCCCTAGTTCATTGGACAGGGTGGAGTATGGCTACACCTTC
CASSPSSLDRVEYGYTF
>-|TRBJ1-3|TRBV7-6|TRBD1
TGTGCCAGCAGCTTGCAAGCAGGGGGCAGGGAAGGAAACACCATATATTTT
CASSLQAGGREGNTIYF
>-|TRBJ2-7|TRBV28|TRBD2
TGTGCCAGCGGGGGACTAGCGCACTCCTACGAGCAGTACTTC
CASGGLAHSYEQYF
>-|TRBJ1-5|TRBV19|-
TGTGCCAGTAGTATAGTGGGGCCCGCAGGAGATCAGCCCCAGCATTTT
CASSIVGPAGDQPQHF
>-|TRBJ2-7|TRBV5-6|TRBD1
TGTGCCAGCAGCACCAGGACAGGGTTTCCCTACGAGCAGTACTTC
CASSTRTGFPYEQYF
>few|TRBJ1-5|TRBV28|-
TGTGCCAGCAGTTCCCTCAGACCCGACGGTAGCAATCAGCCCCAGCATTTT
CASSSLRPDGSNQPQHF
>-|TRBJ2-7|TRBV15|-
TGTGCCACCAGCCACGACAGGAGCTCCTACGAGCAGTACTTC
CATSHDRSSYEQYF
>-|TRBJ2-1|TRBV19|TRBD2
TGTGCCAGTAGTTACATCAGCGGGATTGGGTGGGACAATGAGCAGTTCTTC
CASSYISGIGWDNEQFF
>few|TRBJ1-1|TRBV7-8|-
TGTGCCAGCAGCTTAAGGCAGCGGAACACTGAAGCTTTCTTT
CASSLRQRNTEAFF
>-|TRBJ2-2|TRBV9|-
TGTGCCAGCAGCCCTTCACCGAGTTGGGAGGCGGGGGAGCTGTTTTTT
CASSPSPSWEAGELFF
>once|TRBJ2-1|TRBV4-1|TRBD1
TGCGCCAGCAGCCCCGGACAGGGGGCCTACAATGAGCAGTTCTTC
CASSPGQGAYNEQFF
>-|TRBJ2-5|TRBV28|-
TGTGCCAGCAGTTTAGTAGAGACCCAGTACTTC
CASSLVETQYF
>-|TRBJ2-1|TRBV29-1|-
TGCAGCGTTGAAGGAGGGGGAGGGGACTCCTACAATGAGCAGTTCTTC
CSVEGGGGDSYNEQFF
>-|TRBJ1-3|TRBV2|-
TGTGCCAGCTCGGGCATGGTGGCTTCTGGAAACACCATATATTTT
CASSGMVASGNTIYF
>-|TRBJ2-7|TRBV15|TRBD2
TGTGCCACCAGCAGTCGGGACTACCTTAGCTCCTACGAGCAGTACTTC
CATSSRDYLSSYEQYF